A selection of T cell receptor beta chains follows, all from one sample in a study of Ad26.COV2.S vaccination and SARS-CoV-2 variants. Here immunoSEQ multiplex PCR was the method, and the copy in TCRdb shows in-frame clones only, minus some. The data contain 300,000 to 400,000 clones, around four fifths of them singletons. This material consisted of peripheral blood, taken in a trial of Ad26.COV2.S vaccine versus placebo. These receptors were collected from a person aged 18 to 65 who received the Ad26.COV2.S COVID-19 vaccine or a placebo. CDR3s include the opening cysteine and the closing phenylalanine or tryptophan. Each record gives: V gene, J gene, clone size, D gene, CDR3 protein, CDR3 DNA. D genes are given only for firm matches. Size values are once, few and many counts, or a class for expanded clones, and some rows have none.

v_call: TRBV5-1
j_call: TRBJ2-5
clone_size: once
d_call: NA
cdr3_aa: CASSLDGTLRETQYF
cdr3_nt: TGCGCCAGCAGCTTGGATGGGACCTTGCGGGAGACCCAGTACTTC

v_call: TRBV9
j_call: TRBJ1-1
clone_size: NA
d_call: NA
cdr3_aa: CASSVIDSQISEAFF
cdr3_nt: TGTGCCAGCAGCGTAATCGACAGCCAGATTTCTGAAGCTTTCTTT

v_call: TRBV4-2
j_call: TRBJ1-4
clone_size: NA
d_call: NA
cdr3_aa: CASSQLYPLTVEDEKLFF
cdr3_nt: TGTGCCAGCAGCCAACTTTACCCCCTTACCGTCGAGGATGAAAAACTGTTTTTT

v_call: TRBV28
j_call: TRBJ1-5
clone_size: NA
d_call: TRBD1
cdr3_aa: CASRQGAINQPQHF
cdr3_nt: TGTGCCAGCAGACAGGGGGCTATCAATCAGCCCCAGCATTTT

v_call: TRBV5-4
j_call: TRBJ1-5
clone_size: NA
d_call: NA
cdr3_aa: CASSGGPLSSQHF
cdr3_nt: TGTGCCAGCAGTGGAGGACCTCTCTCTTCCCAGCATTTT

v_call: TRBV5-6
j_call: TRBJ2-7
clone_size: NA
d_call: NA
cdr3_aa: CASSLYGLGSYEQYF
cdr3_nt: TGTGCCAGCAGCTTGTATGGGTTAGGTTCCTACGAGCAGTACTTC

v_call: TRBV28
j_call: TRBJ1-5
clone_size: NA
d_call: TRBD1
cdr3_aa: CASSYSQGTGENQPQHF
cdr3_nt: TGTGCCAGCAGTTACTCACAAGGGACAGGGGAGAATCAGCCCCAGCATTTT

v_call: TRBV9
j_call: TRBJ1-3
clone_size: NA
d_call: NA
cdr3_aa: CASSVGGQPSSGNTIYF
cdr3_nt: TGTGCCAGCAGCGTAGGTGGACAGCCGAGCTCTGGAAACACCATATATTTT

v_call: TRBV6-6
j_call: TRBJ2-2
clone_size: medium-sized
d_call: TRBD2
cdr3_aa: CAAASGDSGELFF
cdr3_nt: TGTGCCGCGGCTAGCGGGGACTCCGGGGAGCTGTTTTTT

v_call: TRBV6-5
j_call: TRBJ1-2
clone_size: NA
d_call: NA
cdr3_aa: CASSYLTGGFGGYTF
cdr3_nt: TGTGCCAGCAGTTACTTGACCGGGGGTTTCGGTGGCTACACCTTC

v_call: TRBV27
j_call: TRBJ1-3
clone_size: NA
d_call: NA
cdr3_aa: CASSLNGLSSGNTIYF
cdr3_nt: TGTGCCAGCAGTTTAAACGGATTAAGCTCTGGAAACACCATATATTTT

v_call: TRBV7-2
j_call: TRBJ1-5
clone_size: NA
d_call: NA
cdr3_aa: CASSLGQGTQPQHF
cdr3_nt: TGTGCCAGCAGCTTAGGCCAGGGCACGCAGCCCCAGCATTTT

v_call: TRBV2
j_call: TRBJ2-1
clone_size: NA
d_call: TRBD1
cdr3_aa: CASSDHQGVGEQFF
cdr3_nt: TGTGCCAGCAGTGACCATCAGGGGGTGGGTGAGCAGTTCTTC

v_call: TRBV5-1
j_call: TRBJ1-4
clone_size: NA
d_call: NA
cdr3_aa: CASSLASNEKLFF
cdr3_nt: TGCGCCAGCAGCTTGGCATCAAATGAAAAACTGTTTTTT

v_call: TRBV7-9
j_call: TRBJ1-5
clone_size: NA
d_call: NA
cdr3_aa: CASSLTGDQPQHF
cdr3_nt: TGTGCCAGCAGCTTAACGGGGGATCAGCCCCAGCATTTT

v_call: TRBV9
j_call: TRBJ2-2
clone_size: NA
d_call: NA
cdr3_aa: CASSEGSGNGELFF
cdr3_nt: TGTGCCAGCAGCGAGGGGTCCGGAAACGGGGAGCTGTTTTTT

v_call: TRBV7-6
j_call: TRBJ2-2
clone_size: few
d_call: TRBD1
cdr3_aa: CASSLDRVDTGELFF
cdr3_nt: TGTGCCAGCAGCTTGGACAGGGTGGACACCGGGGAGCTGTTTTTT

v_call: TRBV11-2
j_call: TRBJ2-7
clone_size: NA
d_call: TRBD1
cdr3_aa: CASSKLSRDRGQNYEQYF
cdr3_nt: TGTGCCAGCAGCAAATTGAGCCGAGACAGGGGGCAGAACTACGAGCAGTACTTC

v_call: TRBV19
j_call: TRBJ1-1
clone_size: NA
d_call: NA
cdr3_aa: CATQSGENTEAFF
cdr3_nt: TGTGCCACTCAAAGCGGGGAGAACACTGAAGCTTTCTTT

v_call: TRBV3-1/TRBV3-2
j_call: TRBJ1-1
clone_size: few
d_call: NA
cdr3_aa: CASSARERDTEAFF
cdr3_nt: TGTGCCAGCAGCGCCCGAGAAAGAGACACTGAAGCTTTCTTT

v_call: TRBV5-1
j_call: TRBJ1-6
clone_size: once
d_call: NA
cdr3_aa: CASSLSNVDNSPLHF
cdr3_nt: TGCGCCAGCAGCTTGTCCAATGTCGATAATTCACCCCTCCACTTT

v_call: TRBV5-6
j_call: TRBJ2-3
clone_size: NA
d_call: TRBD2
cdr3_aa: CASSGLAGGIDTQYF
cdr3_nt: TGTGCCAGCAGCGGGTTAGCGGGGGGAATAGATACGCAGTATTTT

v_call: TRBV30
j_call: TRBJ1-4
clone_size: NA
d_call: NA
cdr3_aa: CAWSAVREKLFF
cdr3_nt: TGTGCCTGGAGTGCTGTGAGGGAAAAACTGTTTTTT

v_call: TRBV15
j_call: TRBJ2-7
clone_size: NA
d_call: NA
cdr3_aa: CATSRGESYEQYF
cdr3_nt: TGTGCCACCAGCAGAGGGGAATCATACGAGCAGTACTTC

v_call: TRBV5-4
j_call: TRBJ2-2
clone_size: NA
d_call: TRBD1
cdr3_aa: CASSLDRGRTGELFF
cdr3_nt: TGTGCCAGCAGCCTCGACAGGGGGAGAACCGGGGAGCTGTTTTTT

v_call: TRBV2
j_call: TRBJ1-5
clone_size: NA
d_call: NA
cdr3_aa: CASNQGGSNQPQHF
cdr3_nt: TGTGCCAGCAATCAGGGTGGCAGCAATCAGCCCCAGCATTTT

v_call: TRBV11-3
j_call: TRBJ2-3
clone_size: once
d_call: NA
cdr3_aa: CASSPSWVRTSTDTQYF
cdr3_nt: TGTGCCAGCAGCCCCAGCTGGGTTCGGACTAGCACAGATACGCAGTATTTT

v_call: TRBV5-1
j_call: TRBJ1-1
clone_size: many
d_call: NA
cdr3_aa: CASSQTLNTEAFF
cdr3_nt: TGCGCCAGCAGCCAAACACTGAACACTGAAGCTTTCTTT

v_call: TRBV28
j_call: TRBJ2-7
clone_size: NA
d_call: NA
cdr3_aa: CASKSGRDEQYF
cdr3_nt: TGTGCCAGCAAGTCGGGACGCGACGAGCAGTACTTC

v_call: TRBV2
j_call: TRBJ1-1
clone_size: NA
d_call: TRBD1
cdr3_aa: CASTTTGKNTEAFF
cdr3_nt: TGTGCCAGCACCACGACAGGGAAGAACACTGAAGCTTTCTTT

v_call: TRBV5-1
j_call: TRBJ2-5
clone_size: NA
d_call: NA
cdr3_aa: CASSMRGIRETQYF
cdr3_nt: TGCGCCAGCAGCATGCGGGGTATCAGAGAGACCCAGTACTTC

v_call: TRBV18
j_call: TRBJ2-1
clone_size: few
d_call: TRBD1
cdr3_aa: CASSPAGTGFDEQFF
cdr3_nt: TGTGCCAGCTCACCAGCCGGGACAGGGTTTGATGAGCAGTTCTTC

v_call: TRBV11-2
j_call: TRBJ2-3
clone_size: NA
d_call: TRBD2
cdr3_aa: CASSRGLAGVGNTQYF
cdr3_nt: TGTGCCAGCAGCCGCGGACTAGCGGGGGTGGGAAATACGCAGTATTTT

v_call: TRBV6-5
j_call: TRBJ1-1
clone_size: NA
d_call: TRBD1
cdr3_aa: CASSWGQLNTEAFF
cdr3_nt: TGTGCCAGCAGTTGGGGACAGTTGAACACTGAAGCTTTCTTT

v_call: TRBV6-5
j_call: TRBJ2-5
clone_size: NA
d_call: NA
cdr3_aa: CASSSATRETQYF
cdr3_nt: TGTGCCAGCAGTTCTGCGACGCGCGAGACCCAGTACTTC

v_call: TRBV2
j_call: TRBJ1-5
clone_size: NA
d_call: TRBD1
cdr3_aa: CASSGRTGPVRKSNQPQHF
cdr3_nt: TGTGCCAGCAGTGGCCGGACAGGGCCTGTTAGGAAGAGCAATCAGCCCCAGCATTTT

v_call: TRBV29-1
j_call: TRBJ1-1
clone_size: NA
d_call: NA
cdr3_aa: CSAGVLAEAFF
cdr3_nt: TGCAGCGCCGGGGTTTTAGCTGAAGCTTTCTTT

v_call: TRBV11-3
j_call: TRBJ2-3
clone_size: few
d_call: NA
cdr3_aa: CASSFFGKGEGSDTQYF
cdr3_nt: TGTGCCAGCAGCTTTTTCGGCAAGGGGGAAGGGTCGGATACGCAGTATTTT

v_call: TRBV6-5
j_call: TRBJ1-2
clone_size: NA
d_call: NA
cdr3_aa: CASSYSQLSYTF
cdr3_nt: TGTGCCAGCAGTTACTCGCAGCTTAGCTACACCTTC

v_call: TRBV5-8
j_call: TRBJ2-7
clone_size: once
d_call: NA
cdr3_aa: CASSLASGLPYEQYF
cdr3_nt: TGTGCCAGCAGCTTGGCCTCGGGACTCCCTTACGAGCAGTACTTC

v_call: TRBV20-1
j_call: TRBJ1-2
clone_size: NA
d_call: TRBD1
cdr3_aa: CSRGRAYGYTF
cdr3_nt: TGCTCAAGGGGGCGGGCTTATGGCTACACCTTC

v_call: TRBV7-3
j_call: TRBJ2-6
clone_size: NA
d_call: NA
cdr3_aa: CASSPLVWSGANVLTF
cdr3_nt: TGTGCCAGCAGCCCGCTCGTTTGGTCTGGGGCCAACGTCCTGACTTTC